Here is one T cell receptor beta chain with its context. Its antigen specificity is not known. No much larger clonotype is one base removed from it; base qualities were not supplied. The source of the sample is a study of blood T cell repertoires in COVID-19 (TCRdb year 2020). Regarding the research as a whole: Samples covering the acute and convalescent phases of COVID-19 were provided by collaborators in the United States, Italy and Spain. The prospective study material was composed of cDNA or gDNA derived from T cells, B-cell-depleted T cells, or PBMCs. Deeply sampled blood TCRbeta repertoires from subjects exposed to, actively infected with, or recovered from COVID-19 were included in the dataset. The repertoires were released in a freely available public database intended as a resource for research on the immune response to SARS-CoV-2. Samples came from the ongoing ImmuneRACE study (first 160 participants) plus 1,254 subjects from 6 global collaborators. Sample metadata almost always included a de-identified subject ID, COVID-19 status, age in years and sex. Where HLA class I and class II types were available, the types were taken from metadata supplied by the sample provider, not from assay-based typing. Broad study findings and their caveats: How much clinical and demographic metadata was included differed by source and by participant, and the metadata was provided uncurated.

Collaborating institutions collected whole blood in K2EDTA tubes following their own protocols. Collaborator samples were shipped for TCRbeta analysis as frozen whole blood, isolated PBMCs, or DNA extracted from either sample type. The immunoSEQ Assay, a bias-controlled multiplex PCR, was used to amplify TCRbeta CDR3 regions from genomic DNA. Per the original workflow: Within the assay, amplification of reference gene primers was used to estimate how many nucleated cells each sample contained. Sequence reads were collapsed and filtered to measure the absolute abundance of every unique TCRbeta CDR3 rearrangement. Productive Simpson clonality was computed per sample as the square root of Simpson's diversity index over productive rearrangements. TCRdb re-hosts the immuneACCESS table, in-frame sequences only. Its copies lack some clones; in the studies checked, an unresolved V gene accounts for under half of them, and the cause for the rest is not known. V, J and clone size were drawn from that table, and D and trimming were deduced from the DNA. A total of 110,000 to 150,000 clones appear in this sample, 65% to 85% of them only once. The top ten clonotypes cover over 8.5% of the sample.

The CDR3 numbers 15 residues from cysteine through phenylalanine. The kept DNA is CDR3 alone, 45 bases in frame from the first base. The sequence derives from a man in his fifties with active or convalescent COVID-19. The chain links TRBV21-1 with TRBJ2-5; the table's D gene call, TRBD1, was not cross checked with the DNA. TRBV21-1 corresponds to a pseudogene. Sequences were obtained from peripheral blood. The CDR3 is CASSSPQGARETQYF. The DNA sequence is given as TGTGCCAGCAGCAGCCCACAGGGGGCTAGGGAGACCCAGTACTTC.